The rows below give T cell receptor beta chains drawn from one sample of a study of T cell repertoires in cytomegalovirus infection. One entry per CDR3 protein, called by TCRdb with MiXCR from the reads. Of approximately 250,000 distinct CDR3 sequences in the sample, 6.5% were seen once. The sample consisted of PBMCs. The receptors stem from a human donor in good health (CMV status not recorded). Some clones in this sample may be carry-over from other donors' samples. Both conserved end residues are part of each CDR3. Each record gives: V gene, clone size, CDR3 protein. The size of a clone is reported for some rows only, either as once, few or many, or as a class for expanded clones.

TRBV23-1 . CASSQSIPGRGYTF
TRBV11-3 . CASSLECRTGHQPQQF
TRBV7-9 many CASSLGSVRVSYEQYF
TRBV28 many CASIRGASYNSPLHF
TRBV7-9 many CASSATSDYTF
TRBV30 many CAWSRPPSQETQYF
TRBV7-2 many CASSLVGWAENTEAFF
TRBV6-2/TRBV6-3 many CASSYRGGLRPQHF
TRBV7-6 many CASSLGIQGTTTDTQYF
TRBV7-2 many CASSPSASYEQYF
TRBV7-2 many CASVRNQETQYF
TRBV7-2 many CASSSLQGAANYGYTF
TRBV30 few CAWSGTSPAEAFF
TRBV7-2 many CASSFTRSNSPLHF
TRBV12-5 many CASGLVQGGEQYF
TRBV6-2/TRBV6-3 many CASRTPRRVEQFF
TRBV6-2/TRBV6-3 many CASSDPTGDNEQFF
TRBV20-1 . CSAREGTGINTEAFF
TRBV5-1 . CASSLTGINEQFF
TRBV12-3/TRBV12-4 many CASSLPTGGKGHTEAFF
TRBV20-1 many CSGAGKFRYEQYF